This is a list of T cell receptor beta chains from one sample in a study of shared clonotypes between healthy human individuals. Generated by immunoSEQ multiplex PCR, the TCRdb table keeps only in-frame clones and is missing some. The sample lists 1.6 million or so clones, approximately 98.5% occurring once. Sequenced material: naive CD4+ T cells sorted from blood. These receptors were collected from a man between 25 and 39 years old in good health. The CDR3 runs from the conserved cysteine through the conserved F or W. D genes are given only for firm matches. The listing skips clone size in some rows; elsewhere it reads once, few, many or a size class.

-	-	TRBV19	TRBJ2-3	TGTGCCAGTAAGGGGGTTAGCACAGATACGCAGTATTTT	CASKGVSTDTQYF
-	-	TRBV20-1	TRBJ2-7	TGCAGGGCGGGACTCACCTACGAGCAGTACTTC	CRAGLTYEQYF
-	TRBD2	TRBV6-1	TRBJ2-2	TGTGCCAGCAGTGAAGCTTACGGGAGGCGGACCGGGGAGCTGTTTTTT	CASSEAYGRRTGELFF
-	-	TRBV2	TRBJ2-2	TGTGCCAGCAGTTGGTCAGGGCCGAACACCGGGGAGCTGTTTTTT	CASSWSGPNTGELFF
-	-	TRBV7-8	TRBJ2-1	TGTGCCAGCAGCTCTAGCACCTTTAATGAGCAGTTCTTC	CASSSSTFNEQFF
-	-	TRBV14	TRBJ2-6	TGTGCCAGCAGCCAACTCCAGGGAGCTGGGTGGGCCAACGTCCTGACTTTC	CASSQLQGAGWANVLTF
-	-	TRBV30	TRBJ1-4	TGTGCCTGGAGTGTACCCCGGACAGTCGATGAAAAACTGTTTTTT	CAWSVPRTVDEKLFF
-	-	TRBV2	TRBJ1-5	TGTGCCAGTCACATGAATAGCAATCAGCCCCAGCATTTT	CASHMNSNQPQHF
-	-	TRBV5-6	TRBJ2-3	TGTGCCAGCAGCTTGTTGGGCGGGAGCACAGATACGCAGTATTTT	CASSLLGGSTDTQYF
-	-	TRBV27	TRBJ1-2	TGTGCCAGCAGCCCCGTTGAGAGGGTTAATCTTAACTATGGCTACACCTTC	CASSPVERVNLNYGYTF
-	TRBD1	TRBV25-1	TRBJ2-2	TGTGCCAGCAGTGGGGACCCGGGACAGCGAAACACCGGGGAGCTGTTTTTT	CASSGDPGQRNTGELFF
-	-	TRBV27	TRBJ2-7	TGTGCCAGCAGATTCCGGGGAGAGCGCCCTGGCTACGAGCAGTACTTC	CASRFRGERPGYEQYF
-	TRBD1	TRBV4-1	TRBJ1-2	TGCGCCAGCAGCCAAGCTTGGGAAAACCGACAGGGTGACTATGGCTACACCTTC	CASSQAWENRQGDYGYTF
-	-	TRBV5-1	TRBJ2-3	TGCGCCAGCAGCTTCGGAGCGCTAACAGATACGCAGTATTTT	CASSFGALTDTQYF
-	-	TRBV2	TRBJ1-4	TGTGCCAGCAGGAAAGACAGCGATAATGAAAAACTGTTTTTT	CASRKDSDNEKLFF
-	TRBD2	TRBV5-1	TRBJ2-5	TGCGCCAGCAGCGCCGGACTAGCATACGAGACCCAGTACTTC	CASSAGLAYETQYF
-	TRBD2	TRBV5-1	TRBJ2-5	TGCGCCAGCAGCCCTGGGACTAGCGGAGAGACCCAGTACTTC	CASSPGTSGETQYF
-	-	TRBV6-1	TRBJ2-2	TGTGCCAGCACTCCGGGAGCTTCCAACACCGGGGAGCTGTTTTTT	CASTPGASNTGELFF
-	TRBD2	TRBV9	TRBJ2-5	TGTGCCAGCAGCGTACTAGCGGGTTACCAAGAGACCCAGTACTTC	CASSVLAGYQETQYF
-	-	TRBV6-6	TRBJ1-5	TGTGCCAGCAAACCACAGGGCCGTTATCAGCCCCAGCATTTT	CASKPQGRYQPQHF
-	-	TRBV11-2	TRBJ2-4	TGTGCCAGCAGCCCACAGGTAGCCAAAAACATTCAGTACTTC	CASSPQVAKNIQYF
-	-	TRBV9	TRBJ2-7	TGTGCCAGCAGCGTAGAGGGGGGTCGGGCTTACGAGCAGTACTTC	CASSVEGGRAYEQYF
-	TRBD2	TRBV7-2	TRBJ2-5	TGTGCCAGCAGCTTCCCGGGACTAGCGGGAGGGTTAGGAGAGACCCAGTACTTC	CASSFPGLAGGLGETQYF
-	-	TRBV2	TRBJ2-1	TGTGCCAGCAGTCGCCGGGGGACGAGCTCCTACAATGAGCAGTTCTTC	CASSRRGTSSYNEQFF
-	-	TRBV7-2	TRBJ1-1	TGTGCCAGCGCTTACGGGTGGGGCACTGAAGCTTTCTTT	CASAYGWGTEAFF
-	TRBD1	TRBV11-2	TRBJ2-1	TGTGCCAGCAGCTCGGGACAGGGAACCTACAATGAGCAGTTCTTC	CASSSGQGTYNEQFF
-	TRBD2	TRBV11-2	TRBJ2-5	TGTGCCAGCAGCTTAGATAAGATAGGACTAGCCCGGCTAGGTCAGGAGACCCAGTACTTC	CASSLDKIGLARLGQETQYF
-	-	TRBV7-9	TRBJ1-5	TGTGCCAGCAGCCCGGAGGGGTCCCATCAGCCCCAGCATTTT	CASSPEGSHQPQHF
-	-	TRBV5-1	TRBJ1-2	TGCGCCAGCAGCTTGGGACAAGATGGCTACACCTTC	CASSLGQDGYTF
-	-	TRBV7-2	TRBJ1-5	TGTGCCAGCAGCTTATGGTCACGCAATCAGCCCCAGCATTTT	CASSLWSRNQPQHF
-	-	TRBV7-2	TRBJ1-5	TGTGCCAGCAGCTTAGCGCCTCAGCAGCCCCAGCATTTT	CASSLAPQQPQHF
-	TRBD2	TRBV5-1	TRBJ2-1	TGCGCCAGCAGTACCGGGACTAGCGGGGATGAGCAGTTCTTC	CASSTGTSGDEQFF
-	-	TRBV6-5	TRBJ2-7	TGTGCCAGCAGCCTTAACCTTCTTGTCGCCTACGAGCAGTACTTC	CASSLNLLVAYEQYF
-	-	TRBV29-1	TRBJ1-2	TGCAGCGTTGCAGGGTCCCAGTTTGACTACACCTTC	CSVAGSQFDYTF
-	TRBD2	TRBV10-1	TRBJ2-1	TGCGCCAGCAGCCCGGGACTAGCGGGAGGGACCAATGAGCAGTTCTTC	CASSPGLAGGTNEQFF
-	-	TRBV9	TRBJ2-1	TGTGCCAGCAGCGTAGGGGACGGGTGGGGCTCCTACAATGAGCAGTTCTTC	CASSVGDGWGSYNEQFF
-	-	TRBV7-2	TRBJ2-6	TGTGCCAGCAGCTCAACGCTTCCGGGACGGATCTCTGGGGCCAACGTCCTGACTTTC	CASSSTLPGRISGANVLTF
-	-	TRBV4-1	TRBJ1-4	TGCGCCAGCAGCCAAGGTTTTTTAGAAAAACTGTTTTTT	CASSQGFLEKLFF
-	-	TRBV28	TRBJ2-4	TGTGCCAGCAGGACTTATGGGAAAAACATTCAGTACTTC	CASRTYGKNIQYF
-	-	TRBV6-6	TRBJ1-1	TGTGCCAGCAGTTACACTCAGGGGGAAGCTTTCTTT	CASSYTQGEAFF
once	-	TRBV30	TRBJ2-1	TGTGCCTGGAGTATAAGACAGTACAATGAGCAGTTCTTC	CAWSIRQYNEQFF
-	-	TRBV6-5	TRBJ1-1	TGTGCCAGCCGAAGACGTACGATGAACACTGAAGCTTTCTTT	CASRRRTMNTEAFF
-	-	TRBV5-1	TRBJ2-2	TGCGCCAGCAGCCTCGGTTACACCGGGGAGCTGTTTTTT	CASSLGYTGELFF
-	TRBD2	TRBV4-1	TRBJ2-4	TGCGCCAGCAGCCAACTAGCGGGGGTAGCCAAAAACATTCAGTACTTC	CASSQLAGVAKNIQYF
-	-	TRBV18	TRBJ2-3	TGTGCCAGCTCACGGGGGGAACTAGGAGGTCCAGATACGCAGTATTTT	CASSRGELGGPDTQYF
-	TRBD1	TRBV7-9	TRBJ1-3	TGTGCCAACACAGGGGATAGTGGAAACACCATATATTTT	CANTGDSGNTIYF
-	-	TRBV6-5	TRBJ1-1	TGTGCCAGCAGTCACGAGTACACTGAAGCTTTCTTT	CASSHEYTEAFF
-	TRBD2	TRBV9	TRBJ2-1	TGTGCCAGCAACACAGCGGGAGTACCCTACAATGAGCAGTTCTTC	CASNTAGVPYNEQFF